The clone carrying this T cell receptor (beta chain) was detected many times. Trimming cost V 6 bases and J 2 bases; bases outside gene matches: 3. This CDR3 is 12 amino acids long. Germline values: CDR1 DFQATT, CDR2 SNEGSKA (reference sequence). These data belong to a study of T cells after yellow fever vaccination. TCRdb redid the calling of the 5' RACE reads with MiXCR, one entry per CDR3 protein. The table includes some 110,000 distinct CDR3 sequences, 5.5% to 8% detected once. Source: CD4+ T cells sorted from PBMCs, taken around 45 days after the first yellow fever vaccination. The TCR originated in a man in his late teens or twenties who received the YFV17D yellow fever vaccine. J is TRBJ2-5 and V is TRBV20-1; 7 nucleotides agree with TRBD1. The CDR3 nucleotides are TGCAGTGCGGAGACAGGGCAAGAGACCCAGTACTTC. Amino acid sequence: CSAETGQETQYF.